This section outlines one T cell receptor (beta chain) sequence together with its context. The protocol was immunoSEQ multiplex PCR, while the TCRdb copy is restricted to in-frame clones and leaves out a portion. Here the sample spans 70,000 to 85,000 clones, about 90% being singletons. V lost 0 bases and J 4 bases, leaving 12 bases between the germline ends. CDR3 size: 15 residues. Germline V CDR1 and CDR2: LGHNA, YNFKEQ. This sample was taken from a study of T cell changes during pregnancy in multiple sclerosis. The starting material was peripheral blood, obtained before pregnancy. This chain connects TRBV4-2 to TRBJ1-1; D not resolved. The sequence came from a female donor with multiple sclerosis, enrolled in a pregnancy study. CDR3 amino acids: CASSQEEGIVTEAFF. The CDR3 nucleotides are TGTGCCAGCAGCCAAGAGGAGGGAATTGTCACTGAAGCTTTCTTT.